The rows below give T cell receptor beta chains drawn from one sample of a study of T cells expressing NK-cell markers. Following a re-call of the 5' RACE reads, TCRdb has one entry per CDR3 protein and lacks DNA. Its listing shows 500,000 to 700,000 distinct CDR3 sequences. The sequenced sample consisted of blood T cells: a sorted CD56 or NKG2C T cell subset, CD4+ or CD8+ T cells, or bulk PBMC T cells (not recorded which). All receptors come from a man in his late teens or twenties in good health. Each CDR3 is given with its conserved first and last residue.

j_call v_call cdr3_aa
TRBJ1-4 TRBV18 CASSPIGGEKLFF
TRBJ2-3 TRBV5-1 CASFPGQGITTDTQYF
TRBJ2-5 TRBV27 CASSPDRLAQETQYF
TRBJ1-1 TRBV7-2 CASSLGGQLNTEAFF
TRBJ2-1 TRBV10-3 CAISESVAGGPGEQFF
TRBJ1-4 TRBV15 CATSREGTTNEKLFF
TRBJ2-1 TRBV7-7 CASSPDTTNNEQFF
TRBJ2-7 TRBV5-1 CASSLGGQGTDYEQYF
TRBJ1-2 TRBV5-1 CASSSPGQGGGYTF
TRBJ1-5 TRBV6-2/TRBV6-3 CASKQGAPQPQHF
TRBJ2-7 TRBV6-2/TRBV6-3 CASSSPPSGRKNEQYF
TRBJ2-3 TRBV3-1 CASSQVLAVGTDTQYF
TRBJ1-1 TRBV5-1 CASSLDEQGVNTEAFF
TRBJ2-2 TRBV20-1 CSAPKRRTNTGELFF
TRBJ2-1 TRBV12-3/TRBV12-4 CASGDRDRAFEQFF
TRBJ2-3 TRBV23-1 CASTIVRPLQGLSTDTQYF
TRBJ2-3 TRBV5-6 CASSLAILLGDTQYF
TRBJ2-5 TRBV7-9 CASSLQAEGPFRETQYF
TRBJ1-2 TRBV7-8 CASSLRGRGVNYGYTF
TRBJ2-3 TRBV5-1 CASSFDPDRDADTQYF
TRBJ2-3 TRBV5-1 CASRSGSGALSTDTQYF
TRBJ1-2 TRBV12-3/TRBV12-4 CASTLSGTPNYGYTF
TRBJ1-1 TRBV5-1 CASSLFSQPDRADAFF
TRBJ2-2 TRBV20-1 CSARFFPLNTGELFF
TRBJ1-2 TRBV20-1 CSARLPHGYGYTF
TRBJ2-1 TRBV7-9 CASSFQVDWGEQFF
TRBJ2-3 TRBV5-4 CASSFGELLTDTQYF
TRBJ2-7 TRBV20-1 CSATLLGPSYEQYF
TRBJ2-1 TRBV5-1 CASSLAQGGSQFF
TRBJ2-3 TRBV10-2 CASSETPTSGRTDTQYF
TRBJ2-7 TRBV20-1 CSAMFLGPKAHEQYF
TRBJ2-6 TRBV5-1 CATRDKISGANVLTF
TRBJ2-3 TRBV5-6 CASSTTTRGPRGSESTDTQYF
TRBJ2-7 TRBV4-3 CASSSSGTGAEQYF
TRBJ2-7 TRBV7-2 CASSPGTSTHEQYF
TRBJ2-6 TRBV12-3/TRBV12-4 CASSFGTASNVLTF
TRBJ1-2 TRBV7-2 CASPLRAGTINGYTF
TRBJ2-1 TRBV4-1 CASSPWTSGRFNEQFF
TRBJ2-7 TRBV7-8 CASSQDHYEQYF
TRBJ1-2 TRBV2 CASSEQGQGYTF
TRBJ1-2 TRBV7-9 CASSRSRNYGYTF
TRBJ2-3 TRBV28 CASSPALAGLTDTQYF